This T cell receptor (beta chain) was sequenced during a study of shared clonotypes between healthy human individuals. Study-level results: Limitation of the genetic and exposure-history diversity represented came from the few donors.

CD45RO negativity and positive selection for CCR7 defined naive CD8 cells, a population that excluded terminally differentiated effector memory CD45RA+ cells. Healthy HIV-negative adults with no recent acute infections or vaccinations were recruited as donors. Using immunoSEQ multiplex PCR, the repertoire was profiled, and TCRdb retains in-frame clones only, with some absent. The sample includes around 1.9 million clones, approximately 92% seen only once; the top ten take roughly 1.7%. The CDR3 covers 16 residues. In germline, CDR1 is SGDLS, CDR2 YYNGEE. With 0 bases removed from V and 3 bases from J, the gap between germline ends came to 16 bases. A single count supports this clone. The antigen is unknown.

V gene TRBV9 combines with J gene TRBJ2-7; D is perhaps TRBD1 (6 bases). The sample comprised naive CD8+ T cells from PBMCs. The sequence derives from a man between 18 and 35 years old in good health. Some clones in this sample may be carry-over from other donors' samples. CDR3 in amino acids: CASSVEGGGRVYEQYF. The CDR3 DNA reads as TGTGCCAGCAGCGTAGAGGGTGGGGGCAGGGTCTACGAGCAGTACTTC.